This T cell receptor beta chain is from a study of T cells in women clearing cervical HPV infection. Worth noting for this clone: No antigen is known for it. Sequencing ends 3 residues short of the CDR3 end; the germline J gene provides the rest.

Germline lookup yields CDR1 SEHNR and CDR2 FQNEAQ (reference sequence). The length of the CDR3 is 13 residues. V lost 5 bases and J lost 3, with 10 bases in between. The method was immunoSEQ multiplex PCR; TCRdb's version includes in-frame clones alone and lacks a portion of them. Here the sample table reports about 24,000 clones. Prevalent HPV16 infections were excluded; only incident single HPV16 infections included. Whole-study findings and limits: Each sample's T-cell count was unknown, possibly confounding richness. CIN3+ cases had significantly higher TCR richness than controls; evenness did not differ.

The sample consisted of blood buffy coat. This TCR derives from a woman aged 18 to 75 with a cervical HPV16 infection that either progressed to CIN3+ or cleared (not recorded which). The gene calls are TRBV7-9 and TRBJ2-5, with a possible D match to TRBD1 (6 bases). Incomplete CDR3 DNA: TGTGCCAGCAGCGATTGGACAGAAGAGACC. Translated, it gives CASSDWTEET. In full, the CDR3 reads CASSDWTEETQYF.